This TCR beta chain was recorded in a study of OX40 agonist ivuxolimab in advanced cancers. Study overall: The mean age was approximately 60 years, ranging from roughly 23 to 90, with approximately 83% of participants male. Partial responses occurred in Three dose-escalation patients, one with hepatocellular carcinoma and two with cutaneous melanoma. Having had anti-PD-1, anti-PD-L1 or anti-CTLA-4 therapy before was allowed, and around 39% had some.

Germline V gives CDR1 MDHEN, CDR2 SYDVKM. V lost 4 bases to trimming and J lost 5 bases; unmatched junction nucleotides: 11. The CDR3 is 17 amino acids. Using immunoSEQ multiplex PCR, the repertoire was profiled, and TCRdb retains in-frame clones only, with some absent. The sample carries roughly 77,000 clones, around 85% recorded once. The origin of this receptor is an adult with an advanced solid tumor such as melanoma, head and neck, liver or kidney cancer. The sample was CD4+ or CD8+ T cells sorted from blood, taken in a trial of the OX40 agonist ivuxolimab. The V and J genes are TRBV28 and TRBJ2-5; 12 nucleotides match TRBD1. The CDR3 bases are TGTGCCAGCAGTTCCCGGGACAGGGGGCTACACCGGGAGACCCAGTACTTC. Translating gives CASSSRDRGLHRETQYF.